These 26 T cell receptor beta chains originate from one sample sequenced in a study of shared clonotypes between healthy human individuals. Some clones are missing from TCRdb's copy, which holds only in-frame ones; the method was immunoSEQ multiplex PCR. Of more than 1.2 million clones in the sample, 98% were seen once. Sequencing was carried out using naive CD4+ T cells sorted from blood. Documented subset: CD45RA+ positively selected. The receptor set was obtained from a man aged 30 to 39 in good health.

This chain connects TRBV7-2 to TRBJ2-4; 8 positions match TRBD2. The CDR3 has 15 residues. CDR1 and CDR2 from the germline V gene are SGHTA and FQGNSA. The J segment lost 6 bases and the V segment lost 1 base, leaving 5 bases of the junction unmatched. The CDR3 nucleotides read TGTGCCAGCAGCTTAGGCGGGAGGTTAGGAAACATTCAGTACTTC. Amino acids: CASSLGGRLGNIQYF.

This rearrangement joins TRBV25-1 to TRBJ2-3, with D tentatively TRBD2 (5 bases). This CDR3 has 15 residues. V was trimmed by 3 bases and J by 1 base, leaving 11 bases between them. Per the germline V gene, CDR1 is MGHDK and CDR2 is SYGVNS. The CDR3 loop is CASSDPGRGTDTQYF. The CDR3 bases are TGTGCCAGCAGTGATCCGGGGAGAGGCACAGATACGCAGTATTTT. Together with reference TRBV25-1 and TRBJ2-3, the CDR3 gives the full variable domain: EADIYQTPRYLVIGTGKKITLECSQTMGHDKMYWYQQDPGMELHLIHYSYGVNSTEKGDLSSESTVSRIRTEHFPLTLESARPSHTSQYLCASSDPGRGTDTQYFGPGTRLTVL.

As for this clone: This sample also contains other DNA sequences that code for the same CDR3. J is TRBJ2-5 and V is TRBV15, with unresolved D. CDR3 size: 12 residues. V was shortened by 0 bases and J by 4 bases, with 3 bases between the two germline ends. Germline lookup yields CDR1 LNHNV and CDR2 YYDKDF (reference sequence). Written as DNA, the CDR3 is TGTGCCACCAGCAGAGACGGAGAGACCCAGTACTTC. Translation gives CATSRDGETQYF. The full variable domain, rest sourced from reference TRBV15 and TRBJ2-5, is DAMVIQNPRYQVTQFGKPVTLSCSQTLNHNVMYWYQQKSSQAPKLLFHYYDKDFNNEADTPDNFQSRRPNTSFCFLDIRSPGLGDTAMYLCATSRDGETQYFGPGTRLLVL.

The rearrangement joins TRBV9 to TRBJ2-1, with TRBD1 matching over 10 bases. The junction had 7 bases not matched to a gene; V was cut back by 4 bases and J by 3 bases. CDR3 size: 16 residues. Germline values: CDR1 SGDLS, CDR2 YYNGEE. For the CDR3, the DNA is TGTGCCAGCAGCCCCCCGGGGACAGGGGACTACAATGAGCAGTTCTTC. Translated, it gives CASSPPGTGDYNEQFF.

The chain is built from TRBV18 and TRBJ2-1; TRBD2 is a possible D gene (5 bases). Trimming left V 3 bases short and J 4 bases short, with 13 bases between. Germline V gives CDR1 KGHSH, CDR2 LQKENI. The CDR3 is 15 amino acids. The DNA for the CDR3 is TGTGCCAGCTCACCTACCACGGGGAGTTACAATGAGCAGTTCTTC. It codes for CASSPTTGSYNEQFF.

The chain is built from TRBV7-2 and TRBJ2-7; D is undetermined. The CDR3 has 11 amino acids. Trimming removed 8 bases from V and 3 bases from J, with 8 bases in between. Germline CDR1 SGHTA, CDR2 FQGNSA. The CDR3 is CASGYFYEQYF. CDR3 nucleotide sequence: TGTGCCAGCGGATACTTCTACGAGCAGTACTTC.

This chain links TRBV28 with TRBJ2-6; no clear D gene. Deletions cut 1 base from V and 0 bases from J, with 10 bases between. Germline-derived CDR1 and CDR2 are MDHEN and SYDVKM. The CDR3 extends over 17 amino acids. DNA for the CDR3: TGTGCCAGCAGTTTATCCCGACCGGCCTCTGGGGCCAACGTCCTGACTTTC. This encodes CASSLSRPASGANVLTF.

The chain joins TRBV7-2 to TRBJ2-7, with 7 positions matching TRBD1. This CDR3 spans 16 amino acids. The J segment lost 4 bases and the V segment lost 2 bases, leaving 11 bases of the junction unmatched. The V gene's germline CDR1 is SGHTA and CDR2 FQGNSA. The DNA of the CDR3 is TGTGCCAGCAGCTTATCGATAGCAGGACAGGAGTACGAGCAGTACTTC. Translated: CASSLSIAGQEYEQYF.

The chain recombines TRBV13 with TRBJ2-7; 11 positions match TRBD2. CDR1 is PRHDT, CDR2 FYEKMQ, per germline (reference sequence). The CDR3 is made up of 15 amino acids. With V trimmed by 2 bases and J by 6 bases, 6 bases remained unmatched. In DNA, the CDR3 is TGTGCCAGCAGCTTAACTAGCGGGAGATCTGTCGAGCAGTACTTC. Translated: CASSLTSGRSVEQYF.

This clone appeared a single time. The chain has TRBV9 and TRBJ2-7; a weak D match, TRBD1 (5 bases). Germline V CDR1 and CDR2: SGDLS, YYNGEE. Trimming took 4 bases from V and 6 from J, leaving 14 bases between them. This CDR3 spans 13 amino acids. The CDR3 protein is CASSPQLGVEQYF. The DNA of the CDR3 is TGTGCCAGCAGCCCTCAGTTAGGGGTCGAGCAGTACTTC.

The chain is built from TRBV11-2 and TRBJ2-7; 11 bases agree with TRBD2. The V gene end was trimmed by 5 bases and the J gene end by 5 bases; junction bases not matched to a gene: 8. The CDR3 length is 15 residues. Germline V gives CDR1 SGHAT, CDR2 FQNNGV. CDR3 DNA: TGTGCCAGCAGCACTACTAGCGGGAGCTTCCACGAGCAGTACTTC. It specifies CASSTTSGSFHEQYF.

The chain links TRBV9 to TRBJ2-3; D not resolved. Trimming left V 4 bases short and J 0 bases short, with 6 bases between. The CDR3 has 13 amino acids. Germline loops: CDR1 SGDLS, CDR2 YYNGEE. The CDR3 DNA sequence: TGTGCCAGCAGCTCCACTAGCACAGATACGCAGTATTTT. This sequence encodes CASSSTSTDTQYF.

Written as DNA, the CDR3 is TGTGCCAGCAGCAGGCCGGGACCCCCTAACACCGGGGAGCTGTTTTTT. Residues: CASSRPGPPNTGELFF. The rearrangement joins TRBV5-4 to TRBJ2-2, with D possibly being TRBD1 or TRBD2 (5 bases each). Trimming left V 4 bases short and J 2 bases short, with 15 bases between. There are 16 residues in the CDR3. CDR1 and CDR2 from the germline V gene are SGHNT and YYREEE (reference sequence).

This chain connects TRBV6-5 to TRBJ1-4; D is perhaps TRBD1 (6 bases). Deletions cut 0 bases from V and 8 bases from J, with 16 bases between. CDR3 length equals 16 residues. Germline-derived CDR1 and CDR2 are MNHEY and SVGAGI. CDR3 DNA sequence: TGTGCCAGCAGTTACTCGGCCCTACAGGGCGGGGAAAAACTGTTTTTT. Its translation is CASSYSALQGGEKLFF.

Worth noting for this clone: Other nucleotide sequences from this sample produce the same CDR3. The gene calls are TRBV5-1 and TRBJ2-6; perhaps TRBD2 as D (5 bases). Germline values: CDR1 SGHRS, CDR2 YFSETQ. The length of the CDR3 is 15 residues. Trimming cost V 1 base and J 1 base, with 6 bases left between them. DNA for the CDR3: TGCGCCAGCAGCTTGACGGGGTCTGGGGCCAACGTCCTGACTTTC. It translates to CASSLTGSGANVLTF. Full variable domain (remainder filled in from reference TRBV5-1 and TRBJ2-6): KAGVTQTPRYLIKTRGQQVTLSCSPISGHRSVSWYQQTPGQGLQFLFEYFSETQRNKGNFPGRFSGRQFSNSRSEMNVSTLELGDSALYLCASSLTGSGANVLTFGAGSRLTVL.

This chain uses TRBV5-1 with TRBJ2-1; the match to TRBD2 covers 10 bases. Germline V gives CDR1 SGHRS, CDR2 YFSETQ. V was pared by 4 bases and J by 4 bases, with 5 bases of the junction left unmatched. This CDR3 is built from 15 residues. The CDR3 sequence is CASSPASGSYNEQFF. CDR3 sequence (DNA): TGCGCCAGCAGCCCGGCTAGCGGGAGTTACAATGAGCAGTTCTTC.

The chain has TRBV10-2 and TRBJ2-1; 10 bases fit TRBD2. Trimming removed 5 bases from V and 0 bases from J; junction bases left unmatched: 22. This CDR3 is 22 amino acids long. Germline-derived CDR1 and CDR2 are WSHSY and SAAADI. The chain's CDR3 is CASSTLRASGRRTRSSYNEQFF. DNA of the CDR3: TGCGCCAGCAGTACCCTACGGGCTAGCGGGAGAAGAACCCGGAGCTCCTACAATGAGCAGTTCTTC.

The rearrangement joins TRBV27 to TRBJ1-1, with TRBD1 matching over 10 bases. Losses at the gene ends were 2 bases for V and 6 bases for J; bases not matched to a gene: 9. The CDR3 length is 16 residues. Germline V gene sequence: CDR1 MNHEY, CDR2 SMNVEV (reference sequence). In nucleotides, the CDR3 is TGTGCCAGCAGTTTAGAGGAGGGGACAGGGGAGCCTGAAGCTTTCTTT. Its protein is CASSLEEGTGEPEAFF.

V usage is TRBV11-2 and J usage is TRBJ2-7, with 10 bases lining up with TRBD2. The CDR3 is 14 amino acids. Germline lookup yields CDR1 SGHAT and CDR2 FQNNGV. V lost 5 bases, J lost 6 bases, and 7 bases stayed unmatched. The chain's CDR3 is CASSPLAGEGEQYF. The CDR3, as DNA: TGTGCCAGCAGCCCTCTAGCGGGAGAAGGCGAGCAGTACTTC.

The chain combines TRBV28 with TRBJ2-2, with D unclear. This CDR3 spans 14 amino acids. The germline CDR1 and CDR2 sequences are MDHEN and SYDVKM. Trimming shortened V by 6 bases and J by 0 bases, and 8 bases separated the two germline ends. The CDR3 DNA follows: TGTGCCAGCAGGATGCGTTCGAACACCGGGGAGCTGTTTTTT. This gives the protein CASRMRSNTGELFF.

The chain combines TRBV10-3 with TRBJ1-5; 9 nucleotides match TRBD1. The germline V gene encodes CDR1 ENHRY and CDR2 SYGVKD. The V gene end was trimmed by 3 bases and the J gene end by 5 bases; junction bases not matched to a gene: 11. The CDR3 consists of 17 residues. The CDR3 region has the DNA TGTGCCATCAGTGAACACAGGGGGCGTCCGAAAGATCAGCCCCAGCATTTT. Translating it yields CAISEHRGRPKDQPQHF.

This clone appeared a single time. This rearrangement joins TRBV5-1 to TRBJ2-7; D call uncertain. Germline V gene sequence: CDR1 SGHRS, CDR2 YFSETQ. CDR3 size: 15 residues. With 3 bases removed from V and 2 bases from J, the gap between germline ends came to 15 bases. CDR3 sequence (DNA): TGCGCCAGCAGCTCGAAGTCAGATTTTACCTACGAGCAGTACTTC. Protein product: CASSSKSDFTYEQYF.

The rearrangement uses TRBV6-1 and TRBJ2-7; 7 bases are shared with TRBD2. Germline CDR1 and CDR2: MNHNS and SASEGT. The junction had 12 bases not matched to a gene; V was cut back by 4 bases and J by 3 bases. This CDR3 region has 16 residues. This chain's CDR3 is CASSVIGLERGYEQYF. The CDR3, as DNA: TGTGCCAGCAGTGTAATAGGACTAGAACGAGGCTACGAGCAGTACTTC.

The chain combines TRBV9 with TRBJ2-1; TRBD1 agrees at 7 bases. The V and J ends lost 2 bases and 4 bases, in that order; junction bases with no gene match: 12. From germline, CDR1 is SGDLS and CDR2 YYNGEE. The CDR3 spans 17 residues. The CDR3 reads CASSVARDRVRYNEQFF. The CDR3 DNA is TGTGCCAGCAGCGTCGCCCGAGACAGGGTGCGGTACAATGAGCAGTTCTTC. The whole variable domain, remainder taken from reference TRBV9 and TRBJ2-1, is DSGVTQTPKHLITATGQRVTLRCSPRSGDLSVYWYQQSLDQGLQFLIQYYNGEERAKGNILERFSAQQFPDLHSELNLSSLELGDSALYFCASSVARDRVRYNEQFFGPGTRLTVL.

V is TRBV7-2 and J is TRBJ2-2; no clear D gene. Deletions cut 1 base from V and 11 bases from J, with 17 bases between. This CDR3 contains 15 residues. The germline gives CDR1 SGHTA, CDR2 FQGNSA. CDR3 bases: TGTGCCAGCAGCTTAGAATGGGCGCGACAAACAGAGCTGTTTTTT. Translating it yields CASSLEWARQTELFF. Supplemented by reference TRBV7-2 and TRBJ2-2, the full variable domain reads GAGVSQSPSNKVTEKGKDVELRCDPISGHTALYWYRQSLGQGLEFLIYFQGNSAPDKSGLPSDRFSAERTGGSVSTLTIQRTQQEDSAVYLCASSLEWARQTELFFGEGSRLTVL.

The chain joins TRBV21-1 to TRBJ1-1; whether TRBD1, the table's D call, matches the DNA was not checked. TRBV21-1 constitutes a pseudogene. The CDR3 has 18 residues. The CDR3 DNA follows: TGTCCCACACGGGGGGAAAGAGGGGGACAGGGGATGAACACTGAAGCTTTCTTT. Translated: CPTRGERGGQGMNTEAFF.